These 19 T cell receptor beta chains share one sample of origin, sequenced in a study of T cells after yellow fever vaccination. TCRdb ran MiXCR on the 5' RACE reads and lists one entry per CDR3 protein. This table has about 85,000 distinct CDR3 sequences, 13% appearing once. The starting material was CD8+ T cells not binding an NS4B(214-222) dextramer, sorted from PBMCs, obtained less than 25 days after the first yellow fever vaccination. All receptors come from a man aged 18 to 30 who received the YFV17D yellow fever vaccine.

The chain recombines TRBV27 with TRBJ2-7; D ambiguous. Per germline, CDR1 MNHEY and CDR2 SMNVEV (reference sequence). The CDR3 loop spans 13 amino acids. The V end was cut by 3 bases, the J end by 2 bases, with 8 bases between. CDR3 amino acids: CASSLSPTYEQYF. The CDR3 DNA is TGTGCCAGCAGTTTGAGCCCAACCTACGAGCAGTACTTC.

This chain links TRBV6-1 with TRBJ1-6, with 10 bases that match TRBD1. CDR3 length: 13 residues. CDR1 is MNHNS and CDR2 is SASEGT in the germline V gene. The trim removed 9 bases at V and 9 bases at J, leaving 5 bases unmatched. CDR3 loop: CASNRQGASPLHF. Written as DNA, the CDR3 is TGTGCCAGTAACCGACAGGGGGCTTCACCCCTCCACTTT.

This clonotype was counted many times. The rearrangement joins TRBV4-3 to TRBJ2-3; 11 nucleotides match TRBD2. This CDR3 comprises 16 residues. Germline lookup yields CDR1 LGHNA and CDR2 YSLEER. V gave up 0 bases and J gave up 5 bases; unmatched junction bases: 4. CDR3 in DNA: TGCGCCAGCAGCCAAGAGGCTAGCGGGGGGATAGATACGCAGTATTTT. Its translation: CASSQEASGGIDTQYF.

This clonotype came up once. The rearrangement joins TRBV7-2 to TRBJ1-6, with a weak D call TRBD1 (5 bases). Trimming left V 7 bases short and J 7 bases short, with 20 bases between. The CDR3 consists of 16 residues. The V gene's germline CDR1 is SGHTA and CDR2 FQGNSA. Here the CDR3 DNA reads TGTGCCAGCATCTCCTCCCCCGGGGCCGAAAATTCACCCCTCCACTTT. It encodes CASISSPGAENSPLHF.

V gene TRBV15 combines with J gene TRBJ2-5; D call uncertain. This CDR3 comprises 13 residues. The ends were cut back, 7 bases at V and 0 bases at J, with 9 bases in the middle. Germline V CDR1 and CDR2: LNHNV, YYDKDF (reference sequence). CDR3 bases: TGTGCCACCAACCGATTCAACCAAGAGACCCAGTACTTC. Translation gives CATNRFNQETQYF.

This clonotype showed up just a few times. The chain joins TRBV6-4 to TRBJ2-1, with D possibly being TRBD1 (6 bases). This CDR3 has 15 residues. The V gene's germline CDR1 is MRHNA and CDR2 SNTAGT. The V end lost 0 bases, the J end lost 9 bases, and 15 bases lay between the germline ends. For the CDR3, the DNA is TGTGCCAGCAGTGACTCATCAGGGGCGGTGAGTGAGCAGTTCTTC. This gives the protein CASSDSSGAVSEQFF.

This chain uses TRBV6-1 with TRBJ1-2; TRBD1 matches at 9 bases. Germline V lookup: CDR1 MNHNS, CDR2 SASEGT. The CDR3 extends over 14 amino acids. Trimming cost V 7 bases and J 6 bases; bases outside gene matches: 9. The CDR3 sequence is CASNDGTGYNGYTF. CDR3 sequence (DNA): TGTGCCAGCAATGATGGGACAGGGTATAATGGCTACACCTTC.

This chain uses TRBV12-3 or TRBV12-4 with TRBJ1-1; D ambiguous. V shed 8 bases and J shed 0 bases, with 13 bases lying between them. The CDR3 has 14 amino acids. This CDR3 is CASAKPQLNTEAFF. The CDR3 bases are TGTGCCAGCGCCAAGCCACAGCTGAACACTGAAGCTTTCTTT.

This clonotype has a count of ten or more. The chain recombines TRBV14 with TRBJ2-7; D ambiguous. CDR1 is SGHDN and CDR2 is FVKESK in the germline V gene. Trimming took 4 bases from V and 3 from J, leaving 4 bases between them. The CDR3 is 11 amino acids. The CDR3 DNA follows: TGTGCCAGCAGCCTGTACTACGAGCAGTACTTC. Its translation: CASSLYYEQYF.

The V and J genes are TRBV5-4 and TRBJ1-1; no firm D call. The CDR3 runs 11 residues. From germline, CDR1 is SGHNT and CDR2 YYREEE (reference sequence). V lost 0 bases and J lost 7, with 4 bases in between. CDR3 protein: CASSLGGEAFF. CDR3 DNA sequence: TGTGCCAGCAGCTTGGGCGGTGAAGCTTTCTTT.

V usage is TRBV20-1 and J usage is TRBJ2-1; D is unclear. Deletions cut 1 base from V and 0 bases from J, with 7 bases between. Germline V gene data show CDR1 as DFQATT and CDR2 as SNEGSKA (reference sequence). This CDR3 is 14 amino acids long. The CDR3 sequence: CSARGFSSYNEQFF. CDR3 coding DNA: TGCAGTGCTAGAGGTTTTAGCTCCTACAATGAGCAGTTCTTC.

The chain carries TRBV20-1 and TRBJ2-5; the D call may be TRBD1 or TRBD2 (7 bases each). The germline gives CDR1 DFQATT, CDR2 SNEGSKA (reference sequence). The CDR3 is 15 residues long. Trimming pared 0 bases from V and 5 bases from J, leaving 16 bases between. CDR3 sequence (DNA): TGCAGTGCTAGAGATAGGGAGGGGGCGAGGGAGACCCAGTACTTC. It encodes CSARDREGARETQYF.

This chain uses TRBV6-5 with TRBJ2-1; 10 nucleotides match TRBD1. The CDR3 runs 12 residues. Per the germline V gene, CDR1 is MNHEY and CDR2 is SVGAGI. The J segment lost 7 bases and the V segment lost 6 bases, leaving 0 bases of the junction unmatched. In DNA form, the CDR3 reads TGTGCCAGCAGGGGACAGGGGAATGAGCAGTTCTTC. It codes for CASRGQGNEQFF.

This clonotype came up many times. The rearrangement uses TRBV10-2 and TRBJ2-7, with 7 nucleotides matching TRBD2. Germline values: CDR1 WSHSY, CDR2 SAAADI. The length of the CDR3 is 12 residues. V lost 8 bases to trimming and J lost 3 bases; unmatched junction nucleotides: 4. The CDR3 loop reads CASSSSGYEQYF. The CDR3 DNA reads TGCGCCAGCTCGTCTAGCGGCTACGAGCAGTACTTC.

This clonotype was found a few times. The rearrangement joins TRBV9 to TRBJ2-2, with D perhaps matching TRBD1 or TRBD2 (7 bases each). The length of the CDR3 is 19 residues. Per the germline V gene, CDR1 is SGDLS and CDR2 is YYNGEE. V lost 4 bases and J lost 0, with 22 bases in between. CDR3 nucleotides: TGTGCCAGCAGCTACCCACGCTGGGGGGGACAGCCGAACACCGGGGAGCTGTTTTTT. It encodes CASSYPRWGGQPNTGELFF.

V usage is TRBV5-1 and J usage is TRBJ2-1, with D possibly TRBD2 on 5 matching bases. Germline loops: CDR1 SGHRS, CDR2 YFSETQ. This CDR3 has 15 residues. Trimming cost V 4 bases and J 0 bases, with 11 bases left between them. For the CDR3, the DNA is TGCGCCAGCAGCCCTTCCCGGGGCTCCTACAATGAGCAGTTCTTC. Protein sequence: CASSPSRGSYNEQFF.

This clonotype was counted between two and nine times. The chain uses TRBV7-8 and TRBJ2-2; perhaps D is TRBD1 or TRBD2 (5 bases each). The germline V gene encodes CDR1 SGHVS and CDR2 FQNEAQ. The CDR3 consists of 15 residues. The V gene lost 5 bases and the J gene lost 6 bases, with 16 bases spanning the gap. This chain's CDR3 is CASSQASGPAGELFF. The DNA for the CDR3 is TGTGCCAGCAGCCAAGCATCGGGGCCGGCCGGGGAGCTGTTTTTT.

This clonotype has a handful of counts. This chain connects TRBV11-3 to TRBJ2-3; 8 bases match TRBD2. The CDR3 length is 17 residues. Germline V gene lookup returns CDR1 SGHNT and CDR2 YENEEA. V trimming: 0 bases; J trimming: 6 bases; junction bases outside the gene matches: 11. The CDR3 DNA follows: TGTGCCAGCAGCTTAGAACCGGGACTAGGGGTTCGGGATACGCAGTATTTT. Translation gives CASSLEPGLGVRDTQYF.

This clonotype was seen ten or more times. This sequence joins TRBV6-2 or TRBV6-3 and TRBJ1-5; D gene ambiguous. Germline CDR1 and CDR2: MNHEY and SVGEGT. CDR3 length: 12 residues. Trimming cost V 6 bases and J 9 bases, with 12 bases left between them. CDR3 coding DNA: TGTGCCAGCAGCCTCTTCGGTCGGCCCCAGCATTTT. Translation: CASSLFGRPQHF.